A selection of T cell receptor beta chains follows, all from one sample in a study of cytomegalovirus exposure and HLA in healthy donors. The table came from immunoSEQ multiplex PCR; TCRdb's copy has only in-frame clones and leaves some out. The repertoire has roughly 79,000 clones, approximately 81% of them found once; the top ten carry 6.2%. Sequencing was performed on PBMCs. The origin of the receptors is a woman between 50 and 59 years old in good health and CMV-seropositive. Both conserved end residues are part of each CDR3. A D gene is named only where the DNA matches it firmly. Size is omitted from some rows. Given values are once, few, many or a class for expanded clones.

D gene	V gene	J gene	clone size	CDR3 DNA	CDR3 protein
-	TRBV5-4	TRBJ2-1	-	TGTGCCAGCAGCTTGGGGGGGCTATTGTACAATGAGCAGTTCTTC	CASSLGGLLYNEQFF
TRBD2	TRBV9	TRBJ2-1	-	TGTGCCAGCAGCGGAACCGGGACTAGCGGGATCCATGAGCAGTTCTTC	CASSGTGTSGIHEQFF
TRBD1	TRBV29-1	TRBJ2-2	-	TGCAGCGTTCGGGACAGGGCTGGCGCCGGGGAGCTGTTTTTT	CSVRDRAGAGELFF
-	TRBV9	TRBJ1-1	-	TGTGCCAGCAGCGTAGGAAGAACAGGGCCTGAAGCTTTCTTT	CASSVGRTGPEAFF
-	TRBV28	TRBJ2-1	few	TGTGCCAGCAGTTTCTCGGAGGGGCGCCATGAGCAGTTCTTC	CASSFSEGRHEQFF
TRBD1	TRBV12-5	TRBJ2-2	-	TGTGCTAGTGGTCCCGGGACAGGGAACACCGGGGAGCTGTTTTTT	CASGPGTGNTGELFF
-	TRBV23-1	TRBJ2-1	-	TGCGCCAGCACTTTGGACGGACAGCACCCCTACAATGAGCAGTTCTTC	CASTLDGQHPYNEQFF
-	TRBV5-6	TRBJ2-7	-	TGTGCCAGCAGCTTAGACACATACGAGCAGTACTTC	CASSLDTYEQYF
TRBD2	TRBV7-2	TRBJ2-1	-	TGTGCCAGCAGCCCGGGACTAGCGGGAGTAGAGCAGTTCTTC	CASSPGLAGVEQFF
-	TRBV7-8	TRBJ1-2	-	TGTGCCAGCAGCTCCATGGGGCTTAACTATGGCTACACCTTC	CASSSMGLNYGYTF
-	TRBV9	TRBJ2-3	-	TGTGCCAGCAGCGCGAACCCCGGGGATACGCAGTATTTT	CASSANPGDTQYF
-	TRBV7-3	TRBJ2-5	-	TGTGCCAGCAGTTCACTCCCCCAAGAGACCCAGTACTTC	CASSSLPQETQYF
TRBD1	TRBV28	TRBJ1-4	once	TGTGCCAGCAGAAGGGGACAGTCTGCAACTAATGAAAAACTGTTTTTT	CASRRGQSATNEKLFF
-	TRBV9	TRBJ2-1	few	TGTGCCAGCAGCGTAGAAGGGACTCAACGTTCCAATGAGCAGTTCTTC	CASSVEGTQRSNEQFF
-	TRBV9	TRBJ2-3	once	TGTGCCAGCAACCCATCAGCGGCAGATACGCAGTATTTT	CASNPSAADTQYF
TRBD1	TRBV7-2	TRBJ2-1	-	TGTGCCAGCAGCTTACAATCAGGACAGGGTCATGAGCAGTTCTTC	CASSLQSGQGHEQFF
TRBD1	TRBV19	TRBJ1-1	few	TGTGCCAGTAGTTATTCCCCGCAGGGGGATAAAGCTTTCTTT	CASSYSPQGDKAFF
TRBD1	TRBV5-1	TRBJ1-1	-	TGCGCCAGCAGCTTTCGACAGGGGAACACTGAAGCTTTCTTT	CASSFRQGNTEAFF
TRBD1	TRBV28	TRBJ1-1	few	TGTGCCAGCAGTTCCCACGGGACAGGGGGTTTGAACACTGAAGCTTTCTTT	CASSSHGTGGLNTEAFF
-	TRBV27	TRBJ2-7	few	TGTGCCAGCGGTGAAGGGTGGGGGGGCGGGAACTACGAGCAGTACTTC	CASGEGWGGGNYEQYF
-	TRBV5-1	TRBJ2-1	-	TGCGCCAGCAGCTTTCCAGGGGACCACAATGAGCAGTTCTTC	CASSFPGDHNEQFF
-	TRBV30	TRBJ2-7	-	TGTGCCTGGAGTGTATCCACCTACGAGCAGTACTTC	CAWSVSTYEQYF
-	TRBV27	TRBJ1-1	-	TGTGCCAGCAGTCCCCCAGGGGCGGGTACTGAAGCTTTCTTT	CASSPPGAGTEAFF
TRBD1	TRBV6-9	TRBJ1-5	-	TGTGCCAGCAGTGCGACACAGGGGGCCCGGAGCAATCAGCCCCAGCATTTT	CASSATQGARSNQPQHF